This TCR beta chain was identified during a study of shared clonotypes between healthy human individuals. Findings of the study overall: An anticipated effect of sequencing depth on clonotype sharing among donors was recognized.

J was trimmed by 6 bases and V by 0 bases; bases with no gene match: 5. The CDR3 runs to 14 residues. The germline V gene encodes CDR1 SQVTM and CDR2 ANQGSEA. Regarding this clone: The antigen is unknown.

Sequenced by immunoSEQ multiplex PCR; TCRdb stores in-frame clones only, minus some. This table holds fewer than 1.6 million clones, 97% to 99% found once. The sequenced sample consisted of naive CD4+ T cells sorted from blood. Documented subset: CD45RA+ positively selected. The chain uses TRBV29-1 and TRBJ1-1, with 9 bases matching TRBD1. This sequence originates from a man aged 30 to 39 in good health. CDR3 residues: CSVEDLQGAAEAFF. The CDR3 DNA is TGCAGCGTTGAAGATCTACAGGGGGCCGCTGAAGCTTTCTTT.